The 18 T cell receptor beta chains below all came from one sample that was sequenced in a study of cytomegalovirus exposure and HLA in healthy donors. This PCR relied on a set of 60 Vbeta primers and 13 Jbeta primers. Profiling relied on immunoSEQ multiplex PCR, and the TCRdb table lists in-frame clones only, not all of them. In the table there are just over 150,000 clones, 84% of which are singletons. The source material was PBMCs. The receptors were gathered from a man between 50 and 59 years old in good health and CMV-seropositive.

The chain carries TRBV11-2 and TRBJ2-1, with D perhaps TRBD2 (5 bases). Germline CDR1 and CDR2: SGHAT and FQNNGV. This CDR3 region has 17 residues. Trimming pared 5 bases from V and 0 bases from J, leaving 17 bases between. The CDR3 nucleotides are TGTGCCAGCAGCCTTCGATCTTCGGGGAGCTCCTACAATGAGCAGTTCTTC. Its translation: CASSLRSSGSSYNEQFF.

The chain employs TRBV5-4 and TRBJ1-6; tentative D call: TRBD1 (5 bases). The CDR3 runs 15 residues. CDR1 is SGHNT and CDR2 is YYREEE in the germline V gene (reference sequence). V was trimmed by 4 bases and J by 11 bases, leaving 19 bases between them. Written as DNA, the CDR3 is TGTGCCAGCAGCAGGAATATTGGGGGGAACCCACCCCTCCACTTT. Encoded protein: CASSRNIGGNPPLHF.

The chain recombines TRBV27 with TRBJ2-5; D might be TRBD1 (6 bases). V was clipped by 7 bases and J by 5 bases, with 14 bases between them. The CDR3 has 13 residues. Germline V gene data show CDR1 as MNHEY and CDR2 as SMNVEV (reference sequence). CDR3 coding DNA: TGTGCCAGCAAACCACAGGGTTGGGAGACCCAGTACTTC. As protein: CASKPQGWETQYF.

This chain connects TRBV7-6 to TRBJ2-3, with no clear D. The V gene's germline CDR1 is SGHVS and CDR2 FNYEAQ. This CDR3 spans 15 amino acids. With 5 bases removed from V and 3 bases from J, the gap between germline ends came to 15 bases. CDR3 nucleotide sequence: TGTGCCAGCAGCCCCGGCGGAGTGAAGACAGATACGCAGTATTTT. Protein: CASSPGGVKTDTQYF.

The chain joins TRBV21-1 to TRBJ2-7; no DNA check was done on the table's D call, TRBD2. TRBV21-1 is described as a pseudogene. CDR3 length: 17 residues. The chain's CDR3 is CASSKGNGRAASYEQYV. DNA of the CDR3: TGTGCCAGCAGCAAAGGGAACGGGAGGGCCGCCTCGTACGAGCAGTACGTC.

V is TRBV18 and J is TRBJ2-2; D might be TRBD1 (5 bases). Germline V gene sequence: CDR1 KGHSH, CDR2 LQKENI. This CDR3 contains 15 residues. The V gene lost 3 bases and the J gene lost 4 bases, with 12 bases spanning the gap. This CDR3 is CASSPEGVRTGELFF. CDR3 bases: TGTGCCAGCTCACCGGAAGGGGTTCGCACCGGGGAGCTGTTTTTT.

The CDR3 reads CASSLGGGLAGGNNEQFF. The CDR3 DNA reads as TGTGCCAGCAGCTTGGGGGGGGGACTAGCGGGCGGCAACAATGAGCAGTTCTTC. The chain recombines TRBV5-4 with TRBJ2-1, with 12 bases aligning to TRBD2. Looked up from germline, CDR1 is SGHNT and CDR2 is YYREEE (reference sequence). The CDR3 extends over 18 amino acids. Trimming at V came to 0 bases and at J to 5 bases, leaving 9 bases not matched to a gene.

The V gene is TRBV7-8, the J gene TRBJ1-2; the match to TRBD1 covers 7 bases. Trimming cost V 5 bases and J 2 bases; bases outside gene matches: 5. Per germline, CDR1 SGHVS and CDR2 FQNEAQ. This CDR3 is built from 14 residues. Here the CDR3 DNA reads TGTGCCAGCAGCCCGCCGGACAGGAACTATGGCTACACCTTC. Translated: CASSPPDRNYGYTF.

The DNA of the CDR3 is TGTGCCAGCAGCTGGACCGGGACACCTCAAGAGACCCAGTACTTC. Its protein is CASSWTGTPQETQYF. The V and J genes are TRBV5-8 and TRBJ2-5; TRBD1 might be the D (6 bases). Germline lookup yields CDR1 SGHTS and CDR2 YDEGEE. V was pared by 3 bases and J by 2 bases, with 14 bases between. The CDR3 runs 15 residues.

V is TRBV2 and J is TRBJ1-6; TRBD1 matches at 10 bases. J lost 0 bases, V lost 6 bases, and 11 bases had no gene match. The V gene's germline CDR1 is SNHLY and CDR2 FYNNEI. This CDR3 is built from 19 residues. CDR3: CASRRQGAYSLSYNSPLHF. The DNA for the CDR3 is TGTGCCAGCAGGAGACAGGGGGCTTACTCCCTCTCCTATAATTCACCCCTCCACTTT.

V is TRBV6-1 and J is TRBJ2-7, with D possibly being TRBD1 (5 bases). Germline lookup yields CDR1 MNHNS and CDR2 SASEGT. Trimming stripped 7 bases from V and 4 bases from J, with 20 bases between. CDR3 size: 15 residues. In DNA, the CDR3 is TGTGCCAGCACCGACCCGACAGCCTTCGGATACGAGCAGTACGTC. It specifies CASTDPTAFGYEQYV.

The chain combines TRBV6-5 with TRBJ2-7; possibly TRBD1 for D (5 bases). Trimming cost V 0 bases and J 1 base, with 10 bases left between them. From germline, CDR1 is MNHEY and CDR2 SVGAGI. The CDR3 sequence is 15 residues long. The CDR3 reads CASSYSLGPSYEQYV. The CDR3, as DNA: TGTGCCAGCAGTTACTCGCTGGGGCCATCCTACGAGCAGTACGTC.

The rearrangement links TRBV9 to TRBJ1-2; D not resolved. The CDR3 spans 13 residues. Germline CDR1 SGDLS, CDR2 YYNGEE. Trimming cost V 1 base and J 6 bases, with 10 bases left between them. CDR3 amino acids: CASSVTQRHGYTF. The CDR3 nucleotides read TGTGCCAGCAGCGTAACCCAGCGGCATGGCTACACCTTC.

The chain combines TRBV14 with TRBJ2-2; 7 bases agree with TRBD1. The germline V gene has CDR1 SGHDN and CDR2 FVKESK. This CDR3 region has 14 residues. V gave up 4 bases and J gave up 8 bases; unmatched junction bases: 7. This CDR3 reads CASSLKGGQGELFF. In nucleotides, the CDR3 is TGTGCCAGCAGCCTTAAAGGGGGACAGGGGGAGCTGTTTTTT. Filled out from reference TRBV14 and TRBJ2-2, the complete variable domain reads EAGVTQFPSHSVIEKGQTVTLRCDPISGHDNLYWYRRVMGKEIKFLLHFVKESKQDESGMPNNRFLAERTGGTYSTLKVQPAELEDSGVYFCASSLKGGQGELFFGEGSRLTVL.

V and J are TRBV19 and TRBJ1-4, with TRBD1 matching 10 bases. Germline V gene lookup returns CDR1 LNHDA and CDR2 SQIVND (reference sequence). V gave up 4 bases and J gave up 8 bases; unmatched junction bases: 10. The CDR3 sequence is 16 residues long. This CDR3 reads CASSTRDRGRFEKLFF. The DNA for the CDR3 is TGTGCCAGTAGTACACGGGACAGGGGTAGGTTCGAAAAACTGTTTTTT.

Concerning this clone: A read error may produce the germline difference seen at one junction end. This chain uses TRBV7-7 with TRBJ2-5; tentatively, D is TRBD1 (5 bases). CDR3 length: 15 amino acids. Germline-derived CDR1 and CDR2 are SSHAT and FNYEAQ (reference sequence). CDR3 coding DNA: TGTGCTAGCAGTGTAGGACAAGCGCACCAAGAGACCCAGTACTTC. This codes for CASSVGQAHQETQYF.

The V gene is TRBV5-1, the J gene TRBJ2-7, with 11 bases fitting TRBD2. This CDR3 spans 15 amino acids. V shed 2 bases, J shed 3 bases, and the junction held 4 bases outside the gene matches. Germline V gene data show CDR1 as SGHRS and CDR2 as YFSETQ. The chain's CDR3 is CASSFSSGGSYEQYF. The CDR3 region has the DNA TGCGCCAGCAGCTTCTCTAGCGGGGGGAGCTACGAGCAGTACTTC.

V and J are TRBV6-1 and TRBJ2-7; 14 bases match TRBD2. Germline V gives CDR1 MNHNS, CDR2 SASEGT. The CDR3 covers 14 residues. After removal of 6 bases from V and 6 bases from J, the junction contained 4 bases not matched to a gene. The CDR3 DNA reads as TGTGCCAGCAGCCGGACTAGCGGGGGGCCCGAGCAGTACTTC. This codes for CASSRTSGGPEQYF.